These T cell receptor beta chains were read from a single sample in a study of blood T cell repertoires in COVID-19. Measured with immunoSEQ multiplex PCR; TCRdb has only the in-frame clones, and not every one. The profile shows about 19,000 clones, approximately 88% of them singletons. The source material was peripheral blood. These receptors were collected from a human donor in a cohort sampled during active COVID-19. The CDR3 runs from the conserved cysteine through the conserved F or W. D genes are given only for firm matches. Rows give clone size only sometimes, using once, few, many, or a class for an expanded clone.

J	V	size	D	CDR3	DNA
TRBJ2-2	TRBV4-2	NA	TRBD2	CASSQDWASGIFSTGELFF	TGTGCCAGCAGCCAAGATTGGGCTAGCGGGATTTTCAGCACCGGGGAGCTGTTTTTT
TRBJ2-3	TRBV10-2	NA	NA	CASSEYAGSTDTQYF	TGCGCCAGCAGTGAGTACGCGGGGAGCACAGATACGCAGTATTTT
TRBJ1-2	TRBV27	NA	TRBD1	CASSFTGGGYGYTF	TGTGCCAGCAGTTTTACAGGGGGTGGGTATGGCTACACCTTC
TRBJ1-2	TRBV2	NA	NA	CASMAPNYDGYTF	TGTGCCAGCATGGCCCCCAACTATGATGGCTACACCTTC
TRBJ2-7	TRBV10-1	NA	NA	CAGVSARYSYEQYF	TGCGCCGGGGTTAGCGCGCGGTACTCCTACGAGCAGTACTTC
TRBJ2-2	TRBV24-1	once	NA	CATSGQVQGWDTGELFF	TGTGCCACCAGTGGCCAAGTACAGGGATGGGACACCGGGGAGCTGTTTTTT
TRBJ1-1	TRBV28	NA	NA	CASSRGGRATEAFF	TGTGCCAGCAGTAGAGGGGGAAGGGCCACTGAAGCTTTCTTT
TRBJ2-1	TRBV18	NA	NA	CASSLADISSYNEQFF	TGTGCCAGCTCATTAGCGGATATTAGCTCCTACAATGAGCAGTTCTTC
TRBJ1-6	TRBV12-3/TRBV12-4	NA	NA	CASSLSRDSPLHF	TGTGCCAGCAGTTTAAGCAGGGATTCACCCCTCCACTTT
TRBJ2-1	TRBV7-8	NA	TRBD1	CASSLVFRTGEGDEQFF	TGTGCCAGCAGCTTAGTATTCCGGACAGGGGAAGGAGATGAGCAGTTCTTC
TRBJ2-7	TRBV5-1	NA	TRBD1	CASSTGRTGSDEQYF	TGCGCCAGCAGCACCGGGCGGACAGGGTCGGACGAGCAGTACTTC
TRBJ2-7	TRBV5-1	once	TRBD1	CASSGGTGPQYEQYF	TGCGCCAGCAGCGGGGGGACAGGACCACAGTACGAGCAGTACTTC
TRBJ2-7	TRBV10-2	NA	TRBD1	CASSVAGGNSYEQYF	TGCGCCAGCAGTGTGGCAGGGGGCAATTCCTACGAGCAGTACTTC
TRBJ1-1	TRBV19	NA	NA	CASSTRMEGTEAFF	TGTGCCAGTAGTACCAGGATGGAGGGCACTGAAGCTTTCTTT
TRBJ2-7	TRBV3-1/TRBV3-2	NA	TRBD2	CASRRGLAGGRDYEQYF	TGTGCCAGCAGACGCGGACTAGCGGGAGGACGGGACTACGAGCAGTACTTC
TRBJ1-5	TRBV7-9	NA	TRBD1	CASSRTTGAQPQHF	TGTGCCAGCAGCCGAACGACAGGGGCCCAGCCCCAGCATTTT
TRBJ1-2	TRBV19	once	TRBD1	CASSTPRQGDYGYTF	TGTGCCAGTAGTACCCCGAGACAGGGGGACTATGGCTACACCTTC
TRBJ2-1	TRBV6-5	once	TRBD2	CASSYTGLAGYNEQFF	TGTGCCAGCAGTTACACCGGACTAGCCGGGTACAATGAGCAGTTCTTC
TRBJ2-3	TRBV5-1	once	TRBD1	CASSLTGEGTDTQYF	TGCGCCAGCAGCTTGACAGGGGAAGGCACAGATACGCAGTATTTT
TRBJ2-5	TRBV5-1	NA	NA	CASSSPGLRETQYF	TGCGCCAGCAGCTCCCCGGGACTGAGGGAGACCCAGTACTTC
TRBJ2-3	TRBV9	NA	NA	CASSVGPSGTDTQYF	TGTGCCAGCAGCGTAGGGCCTAGCGGCACAGATACGCAGTATTTT
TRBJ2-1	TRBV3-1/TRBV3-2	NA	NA	CASSLPQGGLDNEQFF	TGTGCCAGCAGCCTTCCCCAGGGGGGTCTGGACAATGAGCAGTTCTTC
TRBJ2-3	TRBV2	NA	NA	CASSDNTDTQYF	TGTGCCAGCAGTGATAACACAGATACGCAGTATTTT
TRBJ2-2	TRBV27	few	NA	CASETGNTGELFF	TGTGCCAGCGAGACAGGAAACACCGGGGAGCTGTTTTTT
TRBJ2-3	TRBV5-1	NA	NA	CASSFSGPDTQYF	TGCGCCAGCAGCTTCTCAGGGCCAGATACGCAGTATTTT
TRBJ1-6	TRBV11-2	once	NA	CASSLEPGHLSPLHF	TGTGCCAGCAGCTTAGAACCGGGACACCTCTCACCCCTCCACTTT
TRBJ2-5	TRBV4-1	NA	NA	CASSQEASRARETQYF	TGCGCCAGCAGCCAAGAAGCTAGCCGGGCCCGAGAGACCCAGTACTTC
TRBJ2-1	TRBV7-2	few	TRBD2	CASSLVGRGYNEQFF	TGTGCCAGCAGCTTAGTAGGGCGGGGGTACAATGAGCAGTTCTTC
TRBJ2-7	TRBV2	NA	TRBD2	CASRRREFTYEQYF	TGTGCCAGCAGGCGGCGGGAGTTCACCTACGAGCAGTACTTC
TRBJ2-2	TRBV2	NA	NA	CATRQQINTGELFF	TGTGCCACGAGACAGCAAATTAACACCGGGGAGCTGTTTTTT
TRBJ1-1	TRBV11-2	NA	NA	CASSLSLRQDTEAFF	TGTGCCAGCAGCTTAAGCTTAAGACAGGACACTGAAGCTTTCTTT
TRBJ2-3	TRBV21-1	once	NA	CASSRHGGLAGVQDTQYF	TGTGCCAGCAGCAGACACGGGGGACTAGCGGGAGTTCAAGATACGCAGTATTTT
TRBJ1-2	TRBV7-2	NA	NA	CASSSYGGAWNGYTF	TGTGCCAGCAGCTCGTATGGAGGGGCCTGGAATGGCTACACCTTC
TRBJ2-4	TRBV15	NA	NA	CATSRDRKGIQNIQYF	TGTGCCACCAGCAGAGATCGTAAGGGGATCCAAAACATTCAGTACTTC
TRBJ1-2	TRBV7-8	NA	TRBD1	CASSFGQGRNNYGYTF	TGTGCCAGCAGCTTCGGACAGGGGAGAAATAACTATGGCTACACCTTC
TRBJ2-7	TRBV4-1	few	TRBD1	CASSQVGTDYEQYF	TGCGCCAGCAGCCAAGTCGGGACAGACTACGAGCAGTACTTC
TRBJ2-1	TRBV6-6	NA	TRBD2	CAALLGLARSGNEQFF	TGTGCCGCTCTTTTGGGACTAGCAAGGAGTGGGAATGAGCAGTTCTTC
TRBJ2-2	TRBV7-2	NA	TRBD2	CASSLVALAGGPGGELFF	TGTGCCAGCAGCTTAGTTGCCCTAGCGGGAGGGCCTGGCGGGGAGCTGTTTTTT
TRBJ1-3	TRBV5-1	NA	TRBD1	CASSYGQGNSGNTIYF	TGCGCCAGCAGCTATGGACAGGGGAACTCTGGAAACACCATATATTTT
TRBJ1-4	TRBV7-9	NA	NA	CASSLGQGTNEKLFF	TGTGCCAGCAGCTTAGGGCAGGGAACTAATGAAAAACTGTTTTTT
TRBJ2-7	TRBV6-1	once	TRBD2	CASSEALAGFYEQYF	TGTGCCAGCAGTGAAGCGCTAGCGGGATTCTACGAGCAGTACTTC
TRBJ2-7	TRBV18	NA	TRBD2	CASSPVSGNDYEQYF	TGTGCCAGCTCACCAGTTAGCGGGAACGATTACGAGCAGTACTTC
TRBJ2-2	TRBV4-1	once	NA	CASSQLQGYSGELFF	TGCGCCAGCAGCCAATTACAGGGTTACTCCGGGGAGCTGTTTTTT